These T cell receptor beta chains were read from a single sample in a study of beta chain features in type 1 diabetes. Assay: immunoSEQ multiplex PCR; the TCRdb copy retains only in-frame clones and omits some. The sample consists of a few hundred thousand clones, approximately 16% of them appearing once. The sample was naive CD4+ T cells from blood. The receptors were sampled from a woman aged 18-29 years in good health. Each CDR3 is given with its conserved first and last residue. The D gene is left open where the match is weak. For some rows the clone size is stated as once, few or many, or as a class when expanded; others skip it.

CDR3 protein: CASAGRDNYGYTF; CDR3 DNA: TGCGCCAGCGCGGGACGGGATAACTATGGCTACACCTTC; V gene: TRBV5-1; D gene: NA; clone size: NA; J gene: TRBJ1-2
CDR3 protein: CAISAGRGNTGELFF; CDR3 DNA: TGTGCCATCAGTGCGGGTCGAGGGAACACCGGGGAGCTGTTTTTT; V gene: TRBV10-3; D gene: NA; clone size: once; J gene: TRBJ2-2
CDR3 protein: CASSEALRGHGELFF; CDR3 DNA: TGTGCCAGCAGTGAAGCGCTTCGGGGTCACGGGGAGCTGTTTTTT; V gene: TRBV2; D gene: NA; clone size: NA; J gene: TRBJ2-2
CDR3 protein: CASSPRAPSVNEQFF; CDR3 DNA: TGTGCCAGCAGCCCCAGGGCCCCGAGTGTCAATGAGCAGTTCTTC; V gene: TRBV9; D gene: NA; clone size: NA; J gene: TRBJ2-1
CDR3 protein: CASSRQGLSYEQYF; CDR3 DNA: TGTGCCAGCTCACGACAGGGTTTGAGCTACGAGCAGTACTTC; V gene: TRBV18; D gene: TRBD1; clone size: NA; J gene: TRBJ2-7
CDR3 protein: CASSEGPYQETQYF; CDR3 DNA: TGTGCCAGCAGTGAAGGGCCGTACCAAGAGACCCAGTACTTC; V gene: TRBV2; D gene: NA; clone size: few; J gene: TRBJ2-5
CDR3 protein: CASSLGQRLETQYF; CDR3 DNA: TGTGCCAGCAGCTTGGGGCAGCGGTTAGAGACCCAGTACTTC; V gene: TRBV5-4; D gene: NA; clone size: NA; J gene: TRBJ2-5
CDR3 protein: CASSQGSYTEAFF; CDR3 DNA: TGTGCCAGCAGCCAGGGATCGTACACTGAAGCTTTCTTT; V gene: TRBV11-2; D gene: NA; clone size: few; J gene: TRBJ1-1
CDR3 protein: CASSYSGQFSNEQFF; CDR3 DNA: TGTGCCAGCAGCTATTCCGGACAGTTCTCCAATGAGCAGTTCTTC; V gene: TRBV9; D gene: NA; clone size: NA; J gene: TRBJ2-1
CDR3 protein: CSARTGNGYTF; CDR3 DNA: TGCAGTGCCCGGACAGGGAACGGCTACACCTTC; V gene: TRBV20-1; D gene: TRBD1; clone size: few; J gene: TRBJ1-2
CDR3 protein: CASSSRASADTQYF; CDR3 DNA: TGTGCCAGCAGCTCCCGGGCTAGCGCAGATACGCAGTATTTT; V gene: TRBV7-3; D gene: NA; clone size: NA; J gene: TRBJ2-3
CDR3 protein: CASSFRQGLQFF; CDR3 DNA: TGTGCCAGCAGCTTCAGGCAAGGACTGCAGTTCTTC; V gene: TRBV7-2; D gene: NA; clone size: few; J gene: TRBJ2-1
CDR3 protein: CASSATSGFRETQYF; CDR3 DNA: TGTGCCAGCAGTGCGACTAGCGGGTTTCGAGAGACCCAGTACTTC; V gene: TRBV6-5; D gene: TRBD2; clone size: NA; J gene: TRBJ2-5
CDR3 protein: CAISKREGQETQYF; CDR3 DNA: TGTGCCATCTCAAAGCGGGAGGGACAAGAGACCCAGTACTTC; V gene: TRBV10-3; D gene: TRBD2; clone size: NA; J gene: TRBJ2-5
CDR3 protein: CSVEDRRLAGYNEQFF; CDR3 DNA: TGCAGCGTTGAAGATCGGAGACTAGCGGGTTACAATGAGCAGTTCTTC; V gene: TRBV29-1; D gene: TRBD2; clone size: NA; J gene: TRBJ2-1
CDR3 protein: CASSLKLGSSYNEQFF; CDR3 DNA: TGTGCCAGCAGCTTGAAGTTGGGGAGCTCCTACAATGAGCAGTTCTTC; V gene: TRBV5-4; D gene: NA; clone size: NA; J gene: TRBJ2-1
CDR3 protein: CASSLEAGGISYEQYF; CDR3 DNA: TGCGCCAGCAGCTTAGAAGCGGGAGGGATCTCCTACGAGCAGTACTTC; V gene: TRBV5-1; D gene: TRBD2; clone size: few; J gene: TRBJ2-7
CDR3 protein: CASSIGQGIGELFF; CDR3 DNA: TGTGCCAGCAGCATAGGACAGGGCATCGGGGAGCTGTTTTTT; V gene: TRBV7-9; D gene: TRBD1; clone size: NA; J gene: TRBJ2-2
CDR3 protein: CASRELGGEDQPQHF; CDR3 DNA: TGTGCCAGCAGGGAACTCGGGGGAGAAGATCAGCCCCAGCATTTT; V gene: TRBV25-1; D gene: NA; clone size: NA; J gene: TRBJ1-5
CDR3 protein: CASRTANYGYTF; CDR3 DNA: TGTGCCTCCCGGACAGCTAACTATGGCTACACCTTC; V gene: TRBV30; D gene: NA; clone size: NA; J gene: TRBJ1-2
CDR3 protein: CASSQGSGRAYNEQFF; CDR3 DNA: TGTGCCAGCAGTCAAGGTAGCGGGAGAGCCTACAATGAGCAGTTCTTC; V gene: TRBV7-3; D gene: TRBD2; clone size: few; J gene: TRBJ2-1
CDR3 protein: CASSQEGGRRETQYF; CDR3 DNA: TGTGCCAGCAGCCAAGAGGGCGGGAGACGGGAGACCCAGTACTTC; V gene: TRBV4-2; D gene: TRBD2; clone size: NA; J gene: TRBJ2-5
CDR3 protein: CASSISSGVIDTQYF; CDR3 DNA: TGTGCCAGCTCAATCTCGTCGGGGGTTATAGATACGCAGTATTTT; V gene: TRBV18; D gene: NA; clone size: NA; J gene: TRBJ2-3
CDR3 protein: CASSLPGTGENIQYF; CDR3 DNA: TGTGCCAGCAGCTTGCCCGGGACAGGGGAAAACATTCAGTACTTC; V gene: TRBV5-6; D gene: TRBD1; clone size: NA; J gene: TRBJ2-4
CDR3 protein: CSVTGQNTEAFF; CDR3 DNA: TGCAGCGTTACAGGCCAAAACACTGAAGCTTTCTTT; V gene: TRBV29-1; D gene: NA; clone size: NA; J gene: TRBJ1-1
CDR3 protein: CASSAGWETQYF; CDR3 DNA: TGTGCCAGCAGCGCGGGTTGGGAGACCCAGTACTTC; V gene: TRBV9; D gene: NA; clone size: NA; J gene: TRBJ2-5
CDR3 protein: CASNQQGIGELFF; CDR3 DNA: TGTGCCAGCAACCAACAGGGAATCGGGGAGCTGTTTTTT; V gene: TRBV14; D gene: NA; clone size: NA; J gene: TRBJ2-2
CDR3 protein: CASSLHPTVENEQFF; CDR3 DNA: TGTGCCAGCAGCCTGCACCCGACAGTGGAGAATGAGCAGTTCTTC; V gene: TRBV5-4; D gene: NA; clone size: few; J gene: TRBJ2-1
CDR3 protein: CASSLETRVRLEQYF; CDR3 DNA: TGTGCCAGCAGCTTAGAGACTAGGGTCCGTCTCGAGCAGTACTTC; V gene: TRBV7-2; D gene: NA; clone size: few; J gene: TRBJ2-7
CDR3 protein: CASSELDSPETQYF; CDR3 DNA: TGTGCCAGCAGTGAATTAGACAGTCCAGAGACCCAGTACTTC; V gene: TRBV25-1; D gene: NA; clone size: NA; J gene: TRBJ2-5
CDR3 protein: CASSKWGGMNTEAFF; CDR3 DNA: TGTGCCAGCAGCAAATGGGGGGGCATGAACACTGAAGCTTTCTTT; V gene: TRBV28; D gene: NA; clone size: few; J gene: TRBJ1-1
CDR3 protein: CASSLVGQGAYEQFF; CDR3 DNA: TGCGCCAGCAGCTTGGTGGGACAGGGGGCCTATGAGCAGTTCTTC; V gene: TRBV5-1; D gene: TRBD1; clone size: NA; J gene: TRBJ2-1
CDR3 protein: CAWSYDRLNTEAFF; CDR3 DNA: TGTGCCTGGAGTTACGACAGGTTGAACACTGAAGCTTTCTTT; V gene: TRBV30; D gene: NA; clone size: few; J gene: TRBJ1-1
CDR3 protein: CAWSPGRAGGSYEQYF; CDR3 DNA: TGTGCCTGGAGCCCCGGGAGAGCGGGAGGGTCCTACGAGCAGTACTTC; V gene: TRBV30; D gene: TRBD2; clone size: few; J gene: TRBJ2-7
CDR3 protein: CASSPPLPGQHNF; CDR3 DNA: TGCGCCAGCAGCCCTCCCCTGCCGGGACAACATAACTTC; V gene: TRBV5-1; D gene: NA; clone size: NA; J gene: TRBJ2-5
CDR3 protein: CSVGRQPNTEAFF; CDR3 DNA: TGCAGCGTCGGGAGGCAGCCGAACACTGAAGCTTTCTTT; V gene: TRBV29-1; D gene: NA; clone size: NA; J gene: TRBJ1-1
CDR3 protein: CASSSAVKNIQYF; CDR3 DNA: TGTGCCAGCAGCTCCGCAGTAAAAAACATTCAGTACTTC; V gene: TRBV7-2; D gene: NA; clone size: NA; J gene: TRBJ2-4
CDR3 protein: CASSFGGQTSNQPQHF; CDR3 DNA: TGTGCCAGCAGCTTCGGCGGGCAGACTAGCAATCAGCCCCAGCATTTT; V gene: TRBV11-2; D gene: NA; clone size: few; J gene: TRBJ1-5
CDR3 protein: CASSQVQGKNTEAFF; CDR3 DNA: TGTGCCAGCAGCCAAGTTCAGGGGAAGAACACTGAAGCTTTCTTT; V gene: TRBV4-2; D gene: NA; clone size: few; J gene: TRBJ1-1
CDR3 protein: CASSVERLSLTGANVLTF; CDR3 DNA: TGTGCCAGCAGCGTAGAACGACTTTCGTTAACTGGGGCCAACGTCCTGACTTTC; V gene: TRBV9; D gene: NA; clone size: few; J gene: TRBJ2-6
CDR3 protein: CASSLGQGPQLAKNIQYF; CDR3 DNA: TGTGCCAGCAGCTTGGGCCAGGGGCCACAGCTAGCCAAAAACATTCAGTACTTC; V gene: TRBV5-4; D gene: NA; clone size: NA; J gene: TRBJ2-4
CDR3 protein: CSVEKEAEEQFF; CDR3 DNA: TGCAGCGTTGAAAAGGAAGCGGAGGAGCAGTTCTTC; V gene: TRBV29-1; D gene: NA; clone size: few; J gene: TRBJ2-1
CDR3 protein: CASSQAGTKKDEQYF; CDR3 DNA: TGCGCCAGCAGCCAAGCCGGGACTAAAAAGGACGAGCAGTACTTC; V gene: TRBV4-1; D gene: TRBD2; clone size: NA; J gene: TRBJ2-7
CDR3 protein: CASSPSRDTQYF; CDR3 DNA: TGTGCCAGCAGTCCGTCTAGGGATACGCAGTATTTT; V gene: TRBV9; D gene: NA; clone size: few; J gene: TRBJ2-3
CDR3 protein: CATRGSGVTTSYNEQFF; CDR3 DNA: TGTGCCACCAGAGGTAGCGGGGTAACTACCTCCTACAATGAGCAGTTCTTC; V gene: TRBV15; D gene: TRBD2; clone size: few; J gene: TRBJ2-1
CDR3 protein: CASSLYSNSGNTIYF; CDR3 DNA: TGTGCCAGCAGCTTATATAGCAACTCTGGAAACACCATATATTTT; V gene: TRBV7-9; D gene: NA; clone size: NA; J gene: TRBJ1-3
CDR3 protein: CAWTPAGHSSYNEQFF; CDR3 DNA: TGTGCCTGGACCCCGGCAGGCCACAGCTCCTACAATGAGCAGTTCTTC; V gene: TRBV30; D gene: NA; clone size: NA; J gene: TRBJ2-1
CDR3 protein: CASSGSGTGRSQYF; CDR3 DNA: TGTGCCAGCAGCGGAAGCGGGACAGGGCGGTCCCAGTACTTC; V gene: TRBV7-2; D gene: TRBD1; clone size: few; J gene: TRBJ2-5
CDR3 protein: CASSRPLDRGRETQYF; CDR3 DNA: TGCGCCAGCAGCCGCCCACTCGACAGGGGACGAGAGACCCAGTACTTC; V gene: TRBV23-1; D gene: TRBD1; clone size: NA; J gene: TRBJ2-5
CDR3 protein: CASSAGTGKLDEQYF; CDR3 DNA: TGTGCCAGCAGCGCAGGGACAGGGAAGTTGGACGAGCAGTACTTC; V gene: TRBV9; D gene: TRBD1; clone size: NA; J gene: TRBJ2-7
CDR3 protein: CASSPGHRGAEAFF; CDR3 DNA: TGTGCCAGCAGCCCTGGCCACAGGGGGGCTGAAGCTTTCTTT; V gene: TRBV7-3; D gene: TRBD1; clone size: NA; J gene: TRBJ1-1
CDR3 protein: CASSPWTGRQTQYF; CDR3 DNA: TGTGCCAGCAGCCCGTGGACAGGGCGGCAGACCCAGTACTTC; V gene: TRBV5-8; D gene: TRBD1; clone size: NA; J gene: TRBJ2-5
CDR3 protein: CASSSGQAIRAFF; CDR3 DNA: TGCGCCAGCAGCTCGGGACAGGCTATCCGAGCTTTCTTT; V gene: TRBV5-1; D gene: TRBD1; clone size: NA; J gene: TRBJ1-1
CDR3 protein: CSAQKGLAGVSEQFF; CDR3 DNA: TGCAGCGCTCAGAAGGGACTAGCGGGAGTTAGTGAGCAGTTCTTC; V gene: TRBV29-1; D gene: TRBD2; clone size: few; J gene: TRBJ2-1
CDR3 protein: CASSVVGLAGTGELFF; CDR3 DNA: TGTGCCAGCAGCGTAGTTGGACTAGCGGGCACCGGGGAGCTGTTTTTT; V gene: TRBV9; D gene: TRBD2; clone size: NA; J gene: TRBJ2-2
CDR3 protein: CASSFRMGQGNQPQHF; CDR3 DNA: TGTGCCAGCAGTTTTCGGATGGGACAGGGAAATCAGCCCCAGCATTTT; V gene: TRBV28; D gene: TRBD1; clone size: NA; J gene: TRBJ1-5
CDR3 protein: CAWSVREKLFF; CDR3 DNA: TGTGCCTGGAGTGTACGGGAAAAACTGTTTTTT; V gene: TRBV30; D gene: NA; clone size: few; J gene: TRBJ1-4
CDR3 protein: CSVELQGSWTEAFF; CDR3 DNA: TGCAGCGTTGAATTACAGGGGTCGTGGACTGAAGCTTTCTTT; V gene: TRBV29-1; D gene: TRBD1; clone size: few; J gene: TRBJ1-1
CDR3 protein: CAWIPTGGNGYTF; CDR3 DNA: TGTGCCTGGATTCCTACAGGGGGCAATGGCTACACCTTC; V gene: TRBV30; D gene: TRBD1; clone size: few; J gene: TRBJ1-2
CDR3 protein: CASSVLRETYEQYF; CDR3 DNA: TGTGCCAGCAGTGTTCTGCGGGAGACCTACGAGCAGTACTTC; V gene: TRBV2; D gene: TRBD2; clone size: few; J gene: TRBJ2-7